These T cell receptor beta chains were read from a single sample in a study of blood T cell repertoires in COVID-19. Measured with immunoSEQ multiplex PCR; TCRdb has only the in-frame clones, and not every one. This sample has fewer than 90,000 clones; over 75% occur once, and the top ten carry 8.5% to 14%. Specimen: peripheral blood. The receptors here all came from a man in his fifties or sixties with acute or convalescent COVID-19. The CDR3 runs from the conserved cysteine through the conserved F or W. Fields, in order: CDR3 protein, CDR3 DNA, D gene, clone size, J gene, V gene. D genes are given only for firm matches. A row's size may be missing; if present it is once, few, many or a size class.

CDR3: CASSVDPGASYGYTF; DNA: TGTGCCAGCAGCGTAGACCCAGGGGCCTCCTATGGCTACACCTTC; D: .; size: .; J: TRBJ1-2; V: TRBV9
CDR3: CASSFFGEYSNQPQHF; DNA: TGTGCCAGCAGCTTTTTCGGGGAATATAGCAATCAGCCCCAGCATTTT; D: .; size: .; J: TRBJ1-5; V: TRBV5-6
CDR3: CASRYPRAPSNQPQHF; DNA: TGTGCCAGCAGGTATCCCAGGGCCCCCTCAAATCAGCCCCAGCATTTT; D: .; size: .; J: TRBJ1-5; V: TRBV5-8
CDR3: CASTGTPSPSNEQFF; DNA: TGTGCCAGCACCGGGACACCTTCTCCCTCCAATGAGCAGTTCTTC; D: .; size: .; J: TRBJ2-1; V: TRBV14
CDR3: CATSRDPVSNSGNTIYF; DNA: TGTGCCACCAGCAGAGATCCTGTCAGTAACTCTGGAAACACCATATATTTT; D: .; size: .; J: TRBJ1-3; V: TRBV15
CDR3: CASSQVQVHGNQPQHF; DNA: TGTGCCAGCAGCCAAGTACAGGTACATGGCAATCAGCCCCAGCATTTT; D: .; size: .; J: TRBJ1-5; V: TRBV4-2
CDR3: CASSLGAGGGTDTQYF; DNA: TGTGCCAGCAGCTTAGGCGCGGGAGGGGGCACAGATACGCAGTATTTT; D: TRBD2; size: .; J: TRBJ2-3; V: TRBV11-3
CDR3: CASSSPGSTKGRHEQYF; DNA: TGTGCCAGCAGTTCCCCGGGATCGACAAAGGGTAGGCACGAGCAGTACTTC; D: .; size: .; J: TRBJ2-7; V: TRBV6-2/TRBV6-3
CDR3: CASSQTSGGTYNEQFF; DNA: TGTGCCAGCAGCCAAACTAGCGGGGGTACCTACAATGAGCAGTTCTTC; D: TRBD2; size: .; J: TRBJ2-1; V: TRBV3-1/TRBV3-2
CDR3: CASSWRLNEKLFF; DNA: TGTGCCAGCAGCTGGAGACTTAATGAAAAACTGTTTTTT; D: .; size: .; J: TRBJ1-4; V: TRBV7-9
CDR3: CAWNTGVRYEQYF; DNA: TGTGCCTGGAATACAGGGGTTCGGTACGAGCAGTACTTC; D: TRBD1; size: .; J: TRBJ2-7; V: TRBV30
CDR3: CASSLDSGRAGYNEQFF; DNA: TGCGCCAGCAGCTTGGATAGCGGGAGGGCTGGCTACAATGAGCAGTTCTTC; D: TRBD2; size: .; J: TRBJ2-1; V: TRBV5-1
CDR3: CASSFEGAGANVLTF; DNA: TGTGCCAGCAGCTTCGAGGGGGCTGGGGCCAACGTCCTGACTTTC; D: .; size: .; J: TRBJ2-6; V: TRBV5-6
CDR3: CASSPGPEVSEAFF; DNA: TGTGCCAGCAGTCCGGGCCCGGAGGTCTCTGAAGCTTTCTTT; D: .; size: .; J: TRBJ1-1; V: TRBV6-5
CDR3: CASSLLTGLGKQETQYF; DNA: TGTGCCAGCAGTTTATTAACTGGACTAGGAAAACAAGAGACCCAGTACTTC; D: TRBD2; size: .; J: TRBJ2-5; V: TRBV28
CDR3: CASSLTGVNTIYF; DNA: TGTGCCAGCAGTTTAACAGGGGTGAACACCATATATTTT; D: TRBD1; size: .; J: TRBJ1-3; V: TRBV12-3/TRBV12-4
CDR3: CASSSAEPSQPQHF; DNA: TGTGCCAGCAGTTCCGCGGAGCCTAGTCAGCCCCAGCATTTT; D: .; size: few; J: TRBJ1-5; V: TRBV6-2/TRBV6-3
CDR3: CASSLVPRGQSSGNTIYF; DNA: TGCGCCAGCAGCTTGGTTCCCAGGGGTCAGAGCTCTGGAAACACCATATATTTT; D: .; size: .; J: TRBJ1-3; V: TRBV5-1
CDR3: CASSTWAGPYF; DNA: TGTGCCAGTAGTACATGGGCAGGGCCGTACTTC; D: .; size: .; J: TRBJ2-7; V: TRBV19
CDR3: CATSYGQGGQETQYF; DNA: TGTGCCACCAGCTACGGACAGGGTGGCCAAGAGACCCAGTACTTC; D: TRBD1; size: .; J: TRBJ2-5; V: TRBV15
CDR3: CATSRGTEAFF; DNA: TGTGCCACCAGTCGGGGGACTGAAGCTTTCTTT; D: .; size: .; J: TRBJ1-1; V: TRBV24-1